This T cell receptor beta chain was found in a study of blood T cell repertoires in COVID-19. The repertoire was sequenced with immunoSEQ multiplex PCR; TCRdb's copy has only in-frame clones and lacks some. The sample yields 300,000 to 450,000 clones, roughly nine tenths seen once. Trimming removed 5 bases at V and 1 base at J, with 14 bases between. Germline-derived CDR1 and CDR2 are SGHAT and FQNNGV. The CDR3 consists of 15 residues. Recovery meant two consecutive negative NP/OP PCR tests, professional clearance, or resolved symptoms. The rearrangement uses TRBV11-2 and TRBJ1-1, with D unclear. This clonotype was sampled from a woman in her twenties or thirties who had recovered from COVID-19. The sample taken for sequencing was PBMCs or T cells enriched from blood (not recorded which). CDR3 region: CASSLTRGKNTEAFF. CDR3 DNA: TGTGCCAGCAGCCTGACCCGGGGAAAGAACACTGAAGCTTTCTTT. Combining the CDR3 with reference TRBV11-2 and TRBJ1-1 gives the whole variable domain EAGVAQSPRYKIIEKRQSVAFWCNPISGHATLYWYQQILGQGPKLLIQFQNNGVVDDSQLPKDRFSAERLKGVDSTLKIQPAKLEDSAVYLCASSLTRGKNTEAFFGQGTRLTVV.